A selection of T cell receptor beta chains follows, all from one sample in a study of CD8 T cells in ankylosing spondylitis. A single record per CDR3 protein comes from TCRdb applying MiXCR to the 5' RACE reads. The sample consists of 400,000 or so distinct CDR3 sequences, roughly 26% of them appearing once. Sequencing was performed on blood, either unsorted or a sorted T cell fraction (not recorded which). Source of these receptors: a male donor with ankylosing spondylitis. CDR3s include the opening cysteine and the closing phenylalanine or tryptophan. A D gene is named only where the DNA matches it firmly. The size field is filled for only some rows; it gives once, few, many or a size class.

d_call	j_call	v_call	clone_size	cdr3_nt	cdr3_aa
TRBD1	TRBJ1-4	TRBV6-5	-	TGTGCCAGCAGTTACTCCGGACAGGGGATTGAAAAACTGTTTTTT	CASSYSGQGIEKLFF
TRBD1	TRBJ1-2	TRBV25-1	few	TGTGCCAGCAGTGGACAAAACAGGGGGGACTATGGCTACACCTTC	CASSGQNRGDYGYTF
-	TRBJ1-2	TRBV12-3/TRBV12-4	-	TGTGCCAGCAGTTTTCGGGACCTCGGTAGGGGCTACACCTTC	CASSFRDLGRGYTF
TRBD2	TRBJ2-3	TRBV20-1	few	TGCAGTGCTAGACCTGGACTAGCGGGAGGGAGGCAGTATTTT	CSARPGLAGGRQYF
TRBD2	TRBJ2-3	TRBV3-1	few	TGTGCCAGCAGCCAATTAGGCGGGAGGGCCTGGTTAGATACGCAGTATTTT	CASSQLGGRAWLDTQYF
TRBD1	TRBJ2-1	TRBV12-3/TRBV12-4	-	TGTGCCAGCAGCTATGACAGGGGCTCCTACAATGAGCAGTTCTTC	CASSYDRGSYNEQFF
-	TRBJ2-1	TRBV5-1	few	TGCGCCAGCAGCCGCGACAGCCACAATGAGCAGTTCTTC	CASSRDSHNEQFF
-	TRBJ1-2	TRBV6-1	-	TGTGCCAGCAGGGTGGACGGTAACTATGGCTACACCTTC	CASRVDGNYGYTF
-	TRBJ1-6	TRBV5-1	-	TGCGCCAGCAGCTTGTCGGGAGGGACGGGAAATTCACCCCTCCACTTT	CASSLSGGTGNSPLHF
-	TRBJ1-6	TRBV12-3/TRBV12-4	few	TGTGCCAGCAGTTTTGAGAGGGGCTCTTCACCCCTCCACTTT	CASSFERGSSPLHF
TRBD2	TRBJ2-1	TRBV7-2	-	TGTGCCAGCAGCTTAGACCCGGGGGGAGATGAGCAGTTCTTC	CASSLDPGGDEQFF
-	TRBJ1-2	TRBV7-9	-	TGTGCCAGCAGGCGGGACACCGAAGACTATGGCTACACCTTC	CASRRDTEDYGYTF
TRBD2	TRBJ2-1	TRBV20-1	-	TGCAGTGCTAGTGTCACTGGGAAGCGGGGGTACAATGAGCAGTTCTTC	CSASVTGKRGYNEQFF
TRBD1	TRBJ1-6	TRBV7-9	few	TGTGCCAGCAGCTTGGGACAGGGAAAGCCACCCCTCCACTTT	CASSLGQGKPPLHF
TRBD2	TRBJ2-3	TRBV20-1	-	TGCAGTGCTAGCAAAACAGGGACTAGCTCAGATACGCAGTATTTT	CSASKTGTSSDTQYF
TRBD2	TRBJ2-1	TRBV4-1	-	TGCGCCAGCAGCCAACCCAGGGGTAGCGGGAGGGGGGGTGAGCAGTTCTTC	CASSQPRGSGRGGEQFF
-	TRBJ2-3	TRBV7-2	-	TGTGCCAGCAGCCCTGGACAGTCTAGCACAGATACGCAGTATTTT	CASSPGQSSTDTQYF
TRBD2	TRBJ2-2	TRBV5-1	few	TGCGCCAGCAGCCCCGCGGTCCTAGCGGGAGTTCTGGGCGGGGAGCTGTTTTTT	CASSPAVLAGVLGGELFF
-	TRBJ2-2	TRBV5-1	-	TGCGCCAGCAGCGGGGGCAACACCGGGGAGCTGTTTTTT	CASSGGNTGELFF
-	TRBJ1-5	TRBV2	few	TGTGCCAGCAGTGAAGATGGCAAGTCCCAGCATTTT	CASSEDGKSQHF
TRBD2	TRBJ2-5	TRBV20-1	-	TGCAGTGCTAGTGTGACTAGCGGGAGAGAAGAGACCCAGTACTTC	CSASVTSGREETQYF
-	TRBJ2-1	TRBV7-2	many	TGTGCCAGCAGCCTAGCCGGGGCCTCTCGCTACAATGAGCAGTTCTTC	CASSLAGASRYNEQFF
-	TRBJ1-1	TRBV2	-	TGTGCCAGCAGTATGGGGGCTCGGAACACTGAAGCTTTCTTT	CASSMGARNTEAFF
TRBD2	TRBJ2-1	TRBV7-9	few	TGTGCCAGCAGCTTTCTAGGACTAGCGGGAGGCAATGAGCAGTTCTTC	CASSFLGLAGGNEQFF
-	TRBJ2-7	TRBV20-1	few	TGCAGTGCCCCGTCGTGGTCAGGGGCTGATTACGAGCAGTACTTC	CSAPSWSGADYEQYF
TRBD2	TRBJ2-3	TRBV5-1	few	TGCGCCAGCAGCGTAGGGACTAGCGGGAGCACAGATACGCAGTATTTT	CASSVGTSGSTDTQYF
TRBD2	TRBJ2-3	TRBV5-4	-	TGTGCCAGCAGCTTGGCGCGGGAGGGCACAGATACGCAGTATTTT	CASSLAREGTDTQYF
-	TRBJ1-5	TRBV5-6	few	TGTGCCAGCAGCTCCGGTCGGGGGCGCCGAGAGCCCCAGCATTTT	CASSSGRGRREPQHF
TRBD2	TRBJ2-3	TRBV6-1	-	TGTGCCAGCAGTCAACTTCTTAGCGGGAGGGGGACAGATACGCAGTATTTT	CASSQLLSGRGTDTQYF
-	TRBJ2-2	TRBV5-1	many	TGCGCCAGCAGCGCGGGACAGAACACCGGGGAGCTGTTTTTT	CASSAGQNTGELFF
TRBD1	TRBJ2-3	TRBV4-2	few	TGTGCCAGCAGCCAAGAAGACAGGGGTCCAGATACGCAGTATTTT	CASSQEDRGPDTQYF
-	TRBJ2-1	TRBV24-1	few	TGTGCCACCAGTCGTAACAGGCAAGGGGATGAGCAGTTCTTC	CATSRNRQGDEQFF
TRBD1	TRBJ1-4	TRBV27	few	TGTGCCAGCAGTCCGGTTCAGGGGGTTTATGAAAAACTGTTTTTT	CASSPVQGVYEKLFF
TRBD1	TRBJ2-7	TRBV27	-	TGTGCCAGCAGCCGGGACAGGGCGGCCTACGAGCAGTACTTC	CASSRDRAAYEQYF
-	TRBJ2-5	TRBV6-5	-	TGTGCCAGCAGTTACCAGGCGGACCCCCGCAGGGAGACCCAGTACTTC	CASSYQADPRRETQYF
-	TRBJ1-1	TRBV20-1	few	TGCAGTGCTCCTAGATCCAGGGTTCCTGGGACTGAAGCTTTCTTT	CSAPRSRVPGTEAFF
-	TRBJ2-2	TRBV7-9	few	TGTGCCAGCAGCTCGCCCAGGGGGGCGAACACCGGGGAGCTGTTTTTT	CASSSPRGANTGELFF
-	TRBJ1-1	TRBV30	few	TGTGCCTGGAGTGTTGGGGACGTACCCCGCCCTGAAGCTTTCTTT	CAWSVGDVPRPEAFF
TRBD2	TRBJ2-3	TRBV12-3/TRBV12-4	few	TGTGCCAGCAGACAACTAGCGGGAGGGGGAGGAGATACGCAGTATTTT	CASRQLAGGGGDTQYF
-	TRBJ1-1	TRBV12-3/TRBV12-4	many	TGTGCCAGCAGTTTTGATGTTCGTACCACTGAAGCTTTCTTT	CASSFDVRTTEAFF
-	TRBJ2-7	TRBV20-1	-	TGCAGTGCTAGTAAAGACAAGCGGAGTCTATACGAGCAGTACTTC	CSASKDKRSLYEQYF
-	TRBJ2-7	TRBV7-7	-	TGTGCCAGCAGCTTAGAAGCGGGCAACGAGCAGTACTTC	CASSLEAGNEQYF
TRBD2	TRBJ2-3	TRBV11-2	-	TGTGCCAGCAGCTTAGGTCCTAGCGGGAGCACAGATACGCAGTATTTT	CASSLGPSGSTDTQYF
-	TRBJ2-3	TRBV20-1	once	TGCAGTGTTGTCCATGGACTTACAGATACGCAGTATTTT	CSVVHGLTDTQYF
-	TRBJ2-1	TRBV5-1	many	TGCGCCAGCAGCGGGAATGGCGGAGGCTCCTACAATGAGCAGTTCTTC	CASSGNGGGSYNEQFF
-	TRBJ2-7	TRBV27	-	TGTGCCAGCAGTTTACTGACAGCCACCTACGAGCAGTACTTC	CASSLLTATYEQYF
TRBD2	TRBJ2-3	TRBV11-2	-	TGTGCCAGCAGCACCGGGACTAGCGGGAGGATCGGCACAGATACGCAGTATTTT	CASSTGTSGRIGTDTQYF
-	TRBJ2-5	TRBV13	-	TGTGCCAGCAGCTCCGATCGGGACTGGGGAGAGACCCAGTACTTC	CASSSDRDWGETQYF
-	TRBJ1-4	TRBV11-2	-	TGTGCCAGCAGCTTGAGGGGAAGGGTTAATGAAAAACTGTTTTTT	CASSLRGRVNEKLFF
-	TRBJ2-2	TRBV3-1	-	TGTGCCAGCAGCCACTCGACTAGACCCGGGGAGCTGTTTTTT	CASSHSTRPGELFF
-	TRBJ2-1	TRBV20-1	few	TGCAGTGCTACCCGGGGATACAATGAGCAGTTCTTC	CSATRGYNEQFF
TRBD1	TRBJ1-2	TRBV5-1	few	TGCGCCAGCAGCTTGGGGGGGACAGGCGTCTATGGCTACACCTTC	CASSLGGTGVYGYTF